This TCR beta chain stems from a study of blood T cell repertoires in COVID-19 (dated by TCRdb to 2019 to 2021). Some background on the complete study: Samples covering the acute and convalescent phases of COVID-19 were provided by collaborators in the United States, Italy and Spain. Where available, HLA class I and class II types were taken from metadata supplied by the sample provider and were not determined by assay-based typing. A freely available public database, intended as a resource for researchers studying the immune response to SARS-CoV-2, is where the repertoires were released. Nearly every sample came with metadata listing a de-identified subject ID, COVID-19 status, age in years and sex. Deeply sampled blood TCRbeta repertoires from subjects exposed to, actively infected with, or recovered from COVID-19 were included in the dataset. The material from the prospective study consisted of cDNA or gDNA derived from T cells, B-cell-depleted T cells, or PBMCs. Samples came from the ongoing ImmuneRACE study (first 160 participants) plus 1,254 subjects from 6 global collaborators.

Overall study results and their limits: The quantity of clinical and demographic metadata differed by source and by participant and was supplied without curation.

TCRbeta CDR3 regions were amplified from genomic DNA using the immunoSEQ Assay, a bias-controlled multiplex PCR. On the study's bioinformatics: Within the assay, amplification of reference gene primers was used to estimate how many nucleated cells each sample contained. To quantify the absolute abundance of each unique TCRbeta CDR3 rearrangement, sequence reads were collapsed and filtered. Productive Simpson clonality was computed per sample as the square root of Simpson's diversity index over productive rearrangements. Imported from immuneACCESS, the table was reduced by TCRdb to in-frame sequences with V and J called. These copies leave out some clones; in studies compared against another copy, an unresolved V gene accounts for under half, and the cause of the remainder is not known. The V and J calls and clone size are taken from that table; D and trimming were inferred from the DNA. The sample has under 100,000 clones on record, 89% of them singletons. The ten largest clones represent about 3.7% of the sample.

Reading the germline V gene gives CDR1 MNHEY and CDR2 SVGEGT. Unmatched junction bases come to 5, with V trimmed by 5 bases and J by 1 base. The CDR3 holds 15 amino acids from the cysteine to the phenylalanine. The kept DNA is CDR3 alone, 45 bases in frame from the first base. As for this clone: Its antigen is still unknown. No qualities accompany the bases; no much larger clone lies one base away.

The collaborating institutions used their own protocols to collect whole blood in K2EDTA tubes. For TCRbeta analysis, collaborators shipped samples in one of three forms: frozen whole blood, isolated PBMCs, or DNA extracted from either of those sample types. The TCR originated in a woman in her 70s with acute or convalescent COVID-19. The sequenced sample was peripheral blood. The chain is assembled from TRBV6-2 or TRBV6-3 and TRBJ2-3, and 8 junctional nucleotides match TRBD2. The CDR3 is CASSQAGVRTDTQYF. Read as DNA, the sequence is TGTGCCAGCAGTCAAGCGGGAGTCCGCACAGATACGCAGTATTTT.